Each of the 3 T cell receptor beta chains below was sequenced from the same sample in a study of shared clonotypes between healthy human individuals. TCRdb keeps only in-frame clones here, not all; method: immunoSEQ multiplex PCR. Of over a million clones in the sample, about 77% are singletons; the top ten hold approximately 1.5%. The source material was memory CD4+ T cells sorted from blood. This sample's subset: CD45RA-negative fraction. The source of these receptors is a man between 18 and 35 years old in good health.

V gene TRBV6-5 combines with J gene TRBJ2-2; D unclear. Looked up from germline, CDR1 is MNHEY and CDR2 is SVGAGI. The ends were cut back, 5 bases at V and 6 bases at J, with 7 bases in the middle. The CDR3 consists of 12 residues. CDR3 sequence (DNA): TGTGCCAGCAGTACCCCCCCCGGGGAGCTGTTTTTT. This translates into CASSTPPGELFF.

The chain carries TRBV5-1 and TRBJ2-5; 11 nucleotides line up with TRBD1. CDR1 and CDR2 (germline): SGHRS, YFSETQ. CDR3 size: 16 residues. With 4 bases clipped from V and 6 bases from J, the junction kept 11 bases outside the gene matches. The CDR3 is CASSMAGTGGRKTQYF. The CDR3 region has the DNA TGCGCCAGCAGCATGGCCGGGACAGGGGGGCGGAAGACCCAGTACTTC.

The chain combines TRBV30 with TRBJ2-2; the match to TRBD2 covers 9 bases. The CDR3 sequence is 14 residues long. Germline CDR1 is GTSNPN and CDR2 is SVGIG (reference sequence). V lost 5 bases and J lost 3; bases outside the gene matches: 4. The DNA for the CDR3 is TGTGCCTGGTCTAGCGGGAAGTACACCGGGGAGCTGTTTTTT. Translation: CAWSSGKYTGELFF.